This TCR beta chain was documented in a study of blood T cells in healthy people across ages. A second PCR of 7 to 11 cycles used a sample-barcoded 5' primer and a J-beta primer mix. Each of the cDNA molecules was tagged by a template-switch adaptor with 12 random nucleotides. TCRdb passed the 5' RACE reads through MiXCR, listing each CDR3 protein once. Of about 1.5 million distinct CDR3 sequences listed, approximately 43% are singletons. CDR1 KGHDR and CDR2 SFDVKD come from the germline V gene. V gave up 2 bases and J gave up 2 bases; unmatched junction bases: 8. This CDR3 spans 17 amino acids. The source material was blood. V usage is TRBV24-1 and J usage is TRBJ2-1; 7 positions agree with TRBD2. This TCR derives from a woman in her late teens or twenties in good health. CDR3 in DNA: TGTGCCACCAGTGATTGGGCTACGGCGGGAGCCTACAATGAGCAGTTCTTC. It yields the protein CATSDWATAGAYNEQFF.